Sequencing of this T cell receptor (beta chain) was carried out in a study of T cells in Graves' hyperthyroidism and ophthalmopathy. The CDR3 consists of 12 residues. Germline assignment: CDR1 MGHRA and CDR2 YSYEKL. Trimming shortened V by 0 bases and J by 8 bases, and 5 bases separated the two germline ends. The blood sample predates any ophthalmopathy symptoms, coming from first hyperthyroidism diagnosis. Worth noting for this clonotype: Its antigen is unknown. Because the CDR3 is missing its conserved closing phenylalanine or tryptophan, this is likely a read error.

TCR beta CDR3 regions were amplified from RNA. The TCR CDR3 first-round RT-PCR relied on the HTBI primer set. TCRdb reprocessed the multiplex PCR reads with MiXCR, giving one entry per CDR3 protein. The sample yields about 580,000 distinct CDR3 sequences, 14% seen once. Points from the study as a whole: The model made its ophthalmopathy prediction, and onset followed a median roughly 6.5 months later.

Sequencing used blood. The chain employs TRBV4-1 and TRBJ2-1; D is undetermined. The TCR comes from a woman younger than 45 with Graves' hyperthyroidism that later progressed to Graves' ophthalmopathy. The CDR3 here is CASSQDPHEQFC. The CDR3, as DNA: TGCGCCAGCAGCCAAGATCCCCATGAGCAGTTCTGC.